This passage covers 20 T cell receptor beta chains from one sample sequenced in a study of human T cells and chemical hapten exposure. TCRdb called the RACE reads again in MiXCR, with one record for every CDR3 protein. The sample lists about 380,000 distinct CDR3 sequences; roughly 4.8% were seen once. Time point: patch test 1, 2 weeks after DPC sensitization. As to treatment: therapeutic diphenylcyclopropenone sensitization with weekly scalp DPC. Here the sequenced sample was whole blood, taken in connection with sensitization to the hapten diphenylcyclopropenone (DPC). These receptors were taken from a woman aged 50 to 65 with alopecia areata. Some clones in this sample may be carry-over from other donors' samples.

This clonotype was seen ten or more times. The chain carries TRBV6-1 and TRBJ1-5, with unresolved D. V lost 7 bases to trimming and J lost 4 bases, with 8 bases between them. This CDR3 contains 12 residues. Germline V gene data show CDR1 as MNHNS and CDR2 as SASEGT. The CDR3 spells CASKVSNQPQHF. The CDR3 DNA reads TGTGCCAGCAAAGTTTCAAATCAGCCCCAGCATTTT.

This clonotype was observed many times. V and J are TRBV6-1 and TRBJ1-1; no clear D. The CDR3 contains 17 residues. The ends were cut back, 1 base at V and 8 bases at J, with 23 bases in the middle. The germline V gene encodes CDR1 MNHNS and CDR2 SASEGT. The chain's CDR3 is CASSEDPVGFLSREAFF. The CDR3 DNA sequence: TGTGCCAGCAGTGAAGACCCGGTAGGCTTTCTCAGTAGGGAAGCTTTCTTT.

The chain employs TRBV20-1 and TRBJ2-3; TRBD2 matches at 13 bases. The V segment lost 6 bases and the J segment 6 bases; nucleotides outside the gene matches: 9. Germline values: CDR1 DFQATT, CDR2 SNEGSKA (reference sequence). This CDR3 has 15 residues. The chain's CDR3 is CSALLAGGRGDTQYF. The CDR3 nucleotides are TGCAGTGCGCTACTAGCGGGGGGGCGCGGTGATACGCAGTATTTT.

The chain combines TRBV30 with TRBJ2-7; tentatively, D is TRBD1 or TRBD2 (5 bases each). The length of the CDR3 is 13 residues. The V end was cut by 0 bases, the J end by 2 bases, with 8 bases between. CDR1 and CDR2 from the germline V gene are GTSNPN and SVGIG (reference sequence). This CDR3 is CAWSVGTAYEQYF. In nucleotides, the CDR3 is TGTGCCTGGAGTGTAGGGACGGCCTACGAGCAGTACTTC.

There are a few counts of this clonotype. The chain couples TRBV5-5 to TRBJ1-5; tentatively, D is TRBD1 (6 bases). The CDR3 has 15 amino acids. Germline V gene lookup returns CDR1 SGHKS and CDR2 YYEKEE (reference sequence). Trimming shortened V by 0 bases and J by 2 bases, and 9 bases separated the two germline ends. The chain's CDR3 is CASSLVSGGNQPQHF. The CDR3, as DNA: TGTGCCAGCAGCTTGGTGTCAGGGGGCAATCAGCCCCAGCATTTT.

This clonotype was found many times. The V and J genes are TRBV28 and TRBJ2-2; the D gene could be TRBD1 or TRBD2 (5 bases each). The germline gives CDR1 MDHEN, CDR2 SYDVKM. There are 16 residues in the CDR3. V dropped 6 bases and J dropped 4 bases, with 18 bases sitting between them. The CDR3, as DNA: TGTGCCAGCAGGTCCGGGGCCGTAGGTCCCACCGGGGAGCTGTTTTTT. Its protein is CASRSGAVGPTGELFF.

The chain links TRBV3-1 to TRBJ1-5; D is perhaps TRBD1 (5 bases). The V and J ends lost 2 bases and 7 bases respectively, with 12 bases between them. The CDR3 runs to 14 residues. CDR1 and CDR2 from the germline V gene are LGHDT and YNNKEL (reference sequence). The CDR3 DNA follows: TGTGCCAGCAGCCAATTAAGGGGCGGGCAGCCCCAGCATTTT. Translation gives CASSQLRGGQPQHF.

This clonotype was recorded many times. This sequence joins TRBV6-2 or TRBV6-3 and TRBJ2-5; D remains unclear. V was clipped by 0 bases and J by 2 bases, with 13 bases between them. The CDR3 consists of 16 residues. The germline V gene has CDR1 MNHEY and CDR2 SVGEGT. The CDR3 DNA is TGTGCCAGCAGTTACTCGGAGAGTTACGAACAAGAGACCCAGTACTTC. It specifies CASSYSESYEQETQYF.

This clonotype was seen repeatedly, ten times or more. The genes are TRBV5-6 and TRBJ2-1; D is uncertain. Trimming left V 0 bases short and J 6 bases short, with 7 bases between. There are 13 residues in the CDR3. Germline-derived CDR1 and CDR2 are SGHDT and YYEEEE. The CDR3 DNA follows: TGTGCCAGCAGCTTGGGGAACCCCAATGAGCAGTTCTTC. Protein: CASSLGNPNEQFF.

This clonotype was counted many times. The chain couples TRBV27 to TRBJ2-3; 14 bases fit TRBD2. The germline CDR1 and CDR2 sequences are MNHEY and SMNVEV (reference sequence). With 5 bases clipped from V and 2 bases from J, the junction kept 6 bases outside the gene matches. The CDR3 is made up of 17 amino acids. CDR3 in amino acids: CASSPGLAGVSTDTQYF. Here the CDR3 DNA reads TGTGCCAGCAGTCCGGGACTAGCGGGAGTTTCCACAGATACGCAGTATTTT.

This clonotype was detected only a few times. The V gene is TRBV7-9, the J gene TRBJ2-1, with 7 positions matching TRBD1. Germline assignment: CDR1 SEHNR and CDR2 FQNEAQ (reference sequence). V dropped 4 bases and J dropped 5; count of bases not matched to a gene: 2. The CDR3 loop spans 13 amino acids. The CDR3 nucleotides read TGTGCCAGCAGCTCGACAGGGAACAATGAGCAGTTCTTC. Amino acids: CASSSTGNNEQFF.

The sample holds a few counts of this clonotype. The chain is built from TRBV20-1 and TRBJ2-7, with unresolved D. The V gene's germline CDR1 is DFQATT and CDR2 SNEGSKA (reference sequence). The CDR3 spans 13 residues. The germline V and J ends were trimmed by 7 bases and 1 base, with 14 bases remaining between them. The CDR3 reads CSVLEPSSYEQYF. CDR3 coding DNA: TGCAGTGTTCTAGAGCCCTCATCCTACGAGCAGTACTTC.

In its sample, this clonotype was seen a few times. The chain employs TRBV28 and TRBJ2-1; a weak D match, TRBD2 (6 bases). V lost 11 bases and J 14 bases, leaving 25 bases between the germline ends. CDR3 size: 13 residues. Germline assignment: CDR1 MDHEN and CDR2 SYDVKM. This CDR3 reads CAVLRGTSGPEFF. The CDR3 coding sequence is TGTGCCGTCCTCCGGGGGACTTCCGGTCCTGAGTTCTTC.

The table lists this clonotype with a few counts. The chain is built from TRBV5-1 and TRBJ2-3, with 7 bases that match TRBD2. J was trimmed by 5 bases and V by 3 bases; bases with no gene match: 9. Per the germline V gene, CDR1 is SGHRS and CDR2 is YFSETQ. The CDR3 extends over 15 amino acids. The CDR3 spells CASSYLAEQGDTQYF. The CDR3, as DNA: TGCGCCAGCAGCTACCTAGCGGAGCAGGGAGATACGCAGTATTTT. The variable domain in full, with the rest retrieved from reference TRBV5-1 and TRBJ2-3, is KAGVTQTPRYLIKTRGQQVTLSCSPISGHRSVSWYQQTPGQGLQFLFEYFSETQRNKGNFPGRFSGRQFSNSRSEMNVSTLELGDSALYLCASSYLAEQGDTQYFGPGTRLTVL.

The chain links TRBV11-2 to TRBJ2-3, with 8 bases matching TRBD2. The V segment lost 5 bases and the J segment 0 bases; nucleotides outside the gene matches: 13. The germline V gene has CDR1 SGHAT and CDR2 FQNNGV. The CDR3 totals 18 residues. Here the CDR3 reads CASSPGLAGPTSTDTQYF. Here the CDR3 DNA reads TGTGCCAGCAGCCCCGGGCTAGCGGGTCCGACTAGCACAGATACGCAGTATTTT.

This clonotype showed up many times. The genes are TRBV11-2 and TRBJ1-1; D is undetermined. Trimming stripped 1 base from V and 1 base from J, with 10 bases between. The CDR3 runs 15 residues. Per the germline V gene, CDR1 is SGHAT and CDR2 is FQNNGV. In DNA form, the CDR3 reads TGTGCCAGCAGCTTAGGGGCCTATCAGAACACTGAAGCTTTCTTT. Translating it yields CASSLGAYQNTEAFF.

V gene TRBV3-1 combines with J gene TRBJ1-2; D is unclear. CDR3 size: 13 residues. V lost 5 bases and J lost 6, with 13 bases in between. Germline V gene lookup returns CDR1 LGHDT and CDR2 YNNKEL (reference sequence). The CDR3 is CASSDGLGDGYTF. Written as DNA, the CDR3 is TGTGCCAGCAGCGATGGCCTTGGGGATGGCTACACCTTC.

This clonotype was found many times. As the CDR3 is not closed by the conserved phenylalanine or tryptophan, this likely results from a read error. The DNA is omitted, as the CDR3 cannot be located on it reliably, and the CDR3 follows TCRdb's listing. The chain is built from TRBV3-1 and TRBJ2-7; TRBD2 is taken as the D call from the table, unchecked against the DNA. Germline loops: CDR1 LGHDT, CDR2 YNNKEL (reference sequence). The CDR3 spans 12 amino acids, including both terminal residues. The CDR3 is CASSQPGTSHLH.

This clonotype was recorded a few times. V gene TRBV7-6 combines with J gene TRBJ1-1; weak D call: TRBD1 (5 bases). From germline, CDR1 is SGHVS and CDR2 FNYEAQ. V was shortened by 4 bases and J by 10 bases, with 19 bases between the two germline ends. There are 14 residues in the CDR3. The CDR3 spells CASSSLGGTGGAFF. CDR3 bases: TGTGCCAGCAGCTCACTGGGCGGGACCGGTGGAGCTTTCTTT.

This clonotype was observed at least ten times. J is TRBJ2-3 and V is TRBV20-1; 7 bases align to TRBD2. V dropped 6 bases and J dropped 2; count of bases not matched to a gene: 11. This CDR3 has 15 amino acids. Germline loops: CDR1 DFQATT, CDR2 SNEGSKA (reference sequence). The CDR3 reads CSATPLRGTTDTQYF. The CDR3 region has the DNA TGCAGTGCCACGCCATTGCGGGGGACCACAGATACGCAGTATTTT.